Detailed here is one T cell receptor beta chain. What it binds is unknown. The data are from a study of T cells in Graves' hyperthyroidism and ophthalmopathy. Study-wide results and limits: Blood samples included most of the expanded thyroid clonotypes exceeding 0.001.

RNA transcripts gave rise to amplified TCR beta CDR3 regions. RT-PCR in the first round (using the HTBI primer set) targeted the TCR CDR3. TCRdb itself ran the multiplex PCR reads through MiXCR, one entry per CDR3 protein. Of over 300,000 distinct CDR3 sequences in the sample, about 13% were seen once. Germline V CDR1 and CDR2: SNHLY, FYNNEI. The CDR3 loop spans 12 amino acids. Trimming stripped 2 bases from V and 7 bases from J, with 6 bases between. Enrolled ophthalmopathy patients presented with a Clinical Activity Score of at least 3, a NOSPECS grade of at least 4, and disease duration under 3 months. Uncontrolled infections, other autoimmune diseases, pregnancy or lactation led to exclusion of patients. Each diagnosis drew on symptoms, thyroxine, TRAb, thyroid ultrasound and orbital computed tomography findings.

This receptor was obtained from a woman aged 40 to 49 with Graves' ophthalmopathy. The chain has TRBV2 and TRBJ2-1; D ambiguous. Sequenced material: blood. CDR3 sequence reads: CASSEFRNEQFF. The DNA for the CDR3 is TGTGCCAGCAGTGAATTCAGGAATGAGCAGTTCTTC.